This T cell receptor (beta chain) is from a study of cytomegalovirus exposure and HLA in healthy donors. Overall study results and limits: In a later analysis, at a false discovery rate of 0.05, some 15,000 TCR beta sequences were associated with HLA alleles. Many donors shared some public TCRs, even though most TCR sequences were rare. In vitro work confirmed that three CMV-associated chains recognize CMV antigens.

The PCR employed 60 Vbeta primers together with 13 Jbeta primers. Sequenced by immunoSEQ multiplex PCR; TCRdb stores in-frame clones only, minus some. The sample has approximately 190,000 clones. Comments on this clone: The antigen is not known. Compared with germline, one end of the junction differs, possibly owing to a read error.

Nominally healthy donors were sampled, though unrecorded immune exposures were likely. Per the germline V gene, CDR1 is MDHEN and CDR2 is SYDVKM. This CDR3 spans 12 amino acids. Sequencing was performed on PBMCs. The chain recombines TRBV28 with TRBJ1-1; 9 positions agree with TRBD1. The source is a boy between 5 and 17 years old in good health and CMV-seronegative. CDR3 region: CASSPGQGKAFF. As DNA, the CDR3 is TGTGCCAGCAGTCCTGGACAGGGGAAAGCATTCTTT.